This T cell receptor (beta chain) is from a study of brain metastases from non-small cell lung cancer. Study-wide points: Paired brain metastases and primary tumors largely shared TCR repertoires. Compared with their matched primary tumors, roughly 64% of brain metastases showed expanded T-cell clones. T-cell infiltration was lower in brain metastases than primaries (P < 0.001).

On this clone: Antigen specificity is unknown.

Trimming took 3 bases from V and 8 from J, leaving 16 bases between them. The germline CDR1 and CDR2 sequences are SEHNR and FQNEAQ (reference sequence). The CDR3 covers 14 residues. Clones were sequenced by immunoSEQ multiplex PCR, and TCRdb holds only the in-frame ones, with some missing. The sample contains approximately 1,500 clones, roughly 79% of which appear only once. Sequencing was performed on tissue from a brain metastasis. This clonotype was sampled from a donor aged 40 or older with non-small cell lung cancer. The rearrangement links TRBV7-9 to TRBJ1-2; the D gene is possibly TRBD1 (6 bases). CDR3 sequence: CASSFTQGPKGYTF. CDR3 coding DNA: TGTGCCAGCAGCTTCACACAGGGACCAAAAGGCTACACCTTC.